These T cell receptor beta chains were read from a single sample in a study of shared clonotypes between healthy human individuals. Produced via immunoSEQ multiplex PCR; TCRdb's table is partial and in-frame only. The table has about 800,000 clones, roughly 96% seen once. What was sequenced was naive CD8+ T cells sorted from blood. Source of these receptors: a man younger than 45 in good health. CDR3s include the opening cysteine and the closing phenylalanine or tryptophan. Each record gives: clone size, J gene, V gene, D gene, CDR3 protein, CDR3 DNA. D genes are given only for firm matches. Some rows mark clone size as missing; the rest say once, few, many or name a class of expanded clone.

. TRBJ2-3 TRBV7-3 . CASSSLGATDTQYF TGTGCCAGCAGCTCACTTGGGGCCACAGATACGCAGTATTTT
. TRBJ1-1 TRBV9 TRBD1 CASSTGTATEAFF TGTGCCAGCTCGACAGGGACGGCCACTGAAGCTTTCTTT
. TRBJ1-5 TRBV7-2 . CASSPSESGVGQPQHF TGTGCCAGCAGCCCATCTGAATCGGGGGTCGGACAGCCCCAGCATTTT
. TRBJ2-5 TRBV2 TRBD2 CASSNTGLAGVVETQYF TGTGCCAGCAGTAACACGGGACTAGCGGGAGTGGTGGAGACCCAGTACTTC
. TRBJ2-7 TRBV10-3 . CAISESAGGRFYEQYF TGTGCCATCAGTGAGTCCGCCGGGGGACGGTTCTACGAGCAGTACTTC
. TRBJ1-2 TRBV4-3 TRBD1 CASSQDRSGGNGYTF TGCGCCAGCAGCCAAGATCGATCAGGGGGGAATGGCTACACCTTC
. TRBJ1-1 TRBV2 . CASKTGRMNTEAFF TGTGCCAGCAAAACGGGACGGATGAACACTGAAGCTTTCTTT
once TRBJ2-7 TRBV2 . CASSEALGRSVSYEQYF TGTGCCAGCAGTGAAGCGCTGGGGAGAAGTGTATCCTACGAGCAGTACTTC
. TRBJ1-5 TRBV4-2 . CASSQYGNSNQPQHF TGTGCCAGCAGCCAATATGGAAATAGCAATCAGCCCCAGCATTTT
. TRBJ2-2 TRBV27 . CASRNTGELFF TGTGCCAGCAGGAACACCGGGGAGCTGTTTTTT
. TRBJ2-2 TRBV9 . CASSSEVGETGELFF TGTGCCAGCAGCTCGGAGGTCGGGGAGACCGGGGAGCTGTTTTTT
. TRBJ2-5 TRBV7-6 TRBD2 CASSLVGGLAAQETQYF TGTGCCAGCAGCTTAGTTGGGGGACTAGCGGCCCAAGAGACCCAGTACTTC
. TRBJ2-7 TRBV6-5 . CASSTLRLTYEQYF TGTGCCAGCAGTACCCTACGTCTCACCTACGAGCAGTACTTC
. TRBJ2-1 TRBV27 . CASSLGRREQFF TGTGCCAGCAGTTTGGGACGGCGTGAGCAGTTCTTC
. TRBJ2-7 TRBV2 . CASQAGTYEQYF TGTGCCAGCCAGGCCGGAACCTACGAGCAGTACTTC
. TRBJ1-2 TRBV7-9 . CASKPPNYGYTF TGTGCCAGCAAACCCCCTAACTATGGCTACACCTTC
. TRBJ2-7 TRBV5-8 . CASSLVWATKNYEQYF TGTGCCAGCAGCTTGGTATGGGCGACTAAAAACTACGAGCAGTACTTC
once TRBJ2-7 TRBV6-6 TRBD1 CASSYSGDRGHFWQYF TGTGCCAGCAGTTACTCGGGGGACAGGGGTCATTTCTGGCAGTACTTC
. TRBJ2-3 TRBV10-1 TRBD2 CASSSGGSTDTQYF TGCGCCAGCAGCAGCGGGGGCAGCACAGATACGCAGTATTTT
. TRBJ2-5 TRBV11-3 . CASSPGSGDGETQYF TGTGCCAGCAGCCCTGGTTCGGGAGACGGGGAGACCCAGTACTTC
. TRBJ2-7 TRBV5-1 TRBD2 CASSLAGLAGFYEQYF TGCGCCAGCAGCTTGGCTGGCCTAGCGGGATTCTACGAGCAGTACTTC
. TRBJ1-1 TRBV18 . CASSPEPANTEAFF TGTGCCAGCTCACCAGAGCCAGCGAACACTGAAGCTTTCTTT
. TRBJ2-7 TRBV4-1 TRBD2 CASSQGTGTSGRAHEQYF TGCGCCAGCAGCCAAGGGACAGGGACTAGCGGGAGGGCCCACGAGCAGTACTTC
. TRBJ2-3 TRBV19 . CASSILASGTDTQYF TGTGCCAGTAGTATTCTGGCTAGCGGCACAGATACGCAGTATTTT
once TRBJ1-1 TRBV2 . CASPDGTHEAFF TGTGCCAGCCCTGATGGGACCCACGAAGCTTTCTTT
once TRBJ1-2 TRBV13 . CASSLRPTDGYTF TGTGCCAGCAGCTTAAGACCGACCGATGGCTACACCTTC
. TRBJ2-1 TRBV7-9 TRBD2 CASSLSLGLAAYNEQFF TGTGCCAGCAGCTTAAGCCTGGGACTAGCGGCCTACAATGAGCAGTTCTTC
. TRBJ2-3 TRBV4-1 . CASSQEGGINTQYF TGCGCCAGCAGCCAAGAGGGGGGTATTAATACGCAGTATTTT
. TRBJ2-5 TRBV9 . CASSAPPSEETQYF TGTGCCAGCAGCGCCCCCCCTTCCGAAGAGACCCAGTACTTC